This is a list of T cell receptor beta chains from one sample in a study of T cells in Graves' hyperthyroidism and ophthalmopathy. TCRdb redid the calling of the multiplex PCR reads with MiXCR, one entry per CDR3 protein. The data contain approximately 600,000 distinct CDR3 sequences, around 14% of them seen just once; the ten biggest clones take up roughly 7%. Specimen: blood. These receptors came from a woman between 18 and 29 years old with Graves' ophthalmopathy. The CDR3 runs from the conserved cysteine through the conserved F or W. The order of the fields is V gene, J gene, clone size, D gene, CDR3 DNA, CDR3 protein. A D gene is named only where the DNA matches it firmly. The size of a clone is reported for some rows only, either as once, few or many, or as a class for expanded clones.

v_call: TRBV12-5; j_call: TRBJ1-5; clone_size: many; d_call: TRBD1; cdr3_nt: TGTGCTAGTGCCTATACCGGGACAGGGATCGATCAGCCCCAGCATTTT; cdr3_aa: CASAYTGTGIDQPQHF
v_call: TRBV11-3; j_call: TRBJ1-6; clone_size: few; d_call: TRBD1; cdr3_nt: TGTGCCAGCAGCTCACGACAGGGGGCTAGTAATTCACCCCTCCACTTT; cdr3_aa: CASSSRQGASNSPLHF
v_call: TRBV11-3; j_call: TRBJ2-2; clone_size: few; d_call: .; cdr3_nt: .; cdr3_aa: CASSLTGTSGRLRTPGSCFF
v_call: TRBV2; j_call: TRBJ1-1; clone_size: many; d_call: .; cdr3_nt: TGTGCCAGCACTATACCTACAGGGAACACTGAAGCTTTCTTT; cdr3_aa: CASTIPTGNTEAFF
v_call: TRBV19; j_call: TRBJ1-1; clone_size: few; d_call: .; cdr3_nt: TGTGCCAGTAGTATCTCTGCCACTGAAGCTTTCTTT; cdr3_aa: CASSISATEAFF
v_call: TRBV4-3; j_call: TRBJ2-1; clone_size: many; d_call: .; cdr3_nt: TGCGCCAGCAGCCAAGATGCGGCAGGGCTCTACAATGAGCAGTTCTTC; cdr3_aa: CASSQDAAGLYNEQFF
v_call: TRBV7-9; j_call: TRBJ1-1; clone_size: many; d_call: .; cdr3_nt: TGTGCCAGCAGCTTAGGAGGGACGAACACTGAAGCTTTCTTT; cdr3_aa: CASSLGGTNTEAFF
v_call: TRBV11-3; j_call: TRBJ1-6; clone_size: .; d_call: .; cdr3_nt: TGTGCCAGCAGCTTACTGGGCTCTAATTCACCCCTCCACTTT; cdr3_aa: CASSLLGSNSPLHF
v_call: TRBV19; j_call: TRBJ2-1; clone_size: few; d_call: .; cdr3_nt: TGTGCCAGTAGTATCTCAGGCATCATTGCTAATGAGCAGTTCTTC; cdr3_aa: CASSISGIIANEQFF
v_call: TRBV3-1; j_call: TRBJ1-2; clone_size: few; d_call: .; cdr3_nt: TGTGCCAGCAGCCCTATCCACACAGGAAACTATGGCTACACCTTC; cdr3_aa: CASSPIHTGNYGYTF
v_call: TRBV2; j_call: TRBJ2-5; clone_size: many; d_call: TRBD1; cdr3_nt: TGTGCCAGCAGGATGGGACAGCCGTACCAAGAGACCCAGTACTTC; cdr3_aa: CASRMGQPYQETQYF
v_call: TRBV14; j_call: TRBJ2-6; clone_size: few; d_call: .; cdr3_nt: TGTGCCAGCAGCCAAGGTTCTGGGTTCTCTGGGGCCAACGTCCTGACTTTC; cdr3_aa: CASSQGSGFSGANVLTF
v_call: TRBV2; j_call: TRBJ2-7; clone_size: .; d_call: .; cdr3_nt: TGTGCCAGCAAGGGGGAGAACTCCTACGAGCAGTACTTC; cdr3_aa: CASKGENSYEQYF
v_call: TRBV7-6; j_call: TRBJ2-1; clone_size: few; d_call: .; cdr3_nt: TGTGCCAGCAGCTCCAGCAGCCTAACCTACAATGAGCAGTTCTTC; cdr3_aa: CASSSSSLTYNEQFF
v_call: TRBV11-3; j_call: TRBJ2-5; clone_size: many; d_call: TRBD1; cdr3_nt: TGTGCCAGCAGCGAGGACAGGCAAGAGACCCAGTACTTC; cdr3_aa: CASSEDRQETQYF
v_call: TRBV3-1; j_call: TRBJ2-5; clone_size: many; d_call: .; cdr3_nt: TGTGCCAGCAGCGATATGGGGGGCTCGGAGGAGACCCAGTACTTC; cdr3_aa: CASSDMGGSEETQYF
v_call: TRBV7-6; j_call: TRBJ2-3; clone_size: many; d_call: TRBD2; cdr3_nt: TGTGCCAGCAGCGCAAGCGGTAGCGGGAGGACAGATACGCAGTATTTT; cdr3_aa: CASSASGSGRTDTQYF
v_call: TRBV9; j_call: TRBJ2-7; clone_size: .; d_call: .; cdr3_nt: TGTGCCAGCAGCGTAGGGGACAACACCTACGAGCAGTACTTC; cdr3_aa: CASSVGDNTYEQYF
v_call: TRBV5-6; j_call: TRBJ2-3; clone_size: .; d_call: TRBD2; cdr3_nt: TGTGCCAGCAGCTTCGCCATTAGCGGGAGGGCATATACGCAGTATTTT; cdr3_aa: CASSFAISGRAYTQYF
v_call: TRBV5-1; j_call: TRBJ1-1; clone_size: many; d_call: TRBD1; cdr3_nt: TGCGCCAGCAGCTTTAACATGGGACAGTTCTACGGGGACACTGAAGCTTTCTTT; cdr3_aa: CASSFNMGQFYGDTEAFF
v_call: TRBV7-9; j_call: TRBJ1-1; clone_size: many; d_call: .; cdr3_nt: TGTGCCAGCAGCTTAGGGGAGTATCGGGCTTTCTTT; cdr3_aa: CASSLGEYRAFF
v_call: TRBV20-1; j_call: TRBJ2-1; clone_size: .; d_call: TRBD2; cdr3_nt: TGCAGTGCTAGAGATCAAAAAACTAGCGGGAGGCGAGATGAGCAGTTCTTC; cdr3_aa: CSARDQKTSGRRDEQFF
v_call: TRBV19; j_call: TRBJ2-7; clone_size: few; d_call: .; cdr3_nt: TGTGCCAGTAGGACGAACTACCGCTTCTCCTACGAGCAGTACTTC; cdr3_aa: CASRTNYRFSYEQYF
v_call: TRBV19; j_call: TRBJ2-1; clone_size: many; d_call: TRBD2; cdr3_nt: TGTGCCAGTAGTATCAGTCGGGCTAGCGGGAGGGCCCATGAGCAGTTCTTC; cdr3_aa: CASSISRASGRAHEQFF
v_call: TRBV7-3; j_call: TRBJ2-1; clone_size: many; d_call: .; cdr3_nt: TGTGCCAGCAGAGGGATCCCCAGCTCCTACAATGAGCAGTTCTTC; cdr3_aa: CASRGIPSSYNEQFF
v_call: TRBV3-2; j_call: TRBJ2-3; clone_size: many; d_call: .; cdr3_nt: TGTGCCAGCAGGACTAGCGGGAGTCAGTACCCCGTCACAGATACGCAGTATTTT; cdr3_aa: CASRTSGSQYPVTDTQYF
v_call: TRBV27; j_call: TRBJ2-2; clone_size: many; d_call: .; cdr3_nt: TGTGCCAGCAGTTTCATCCGGGGGGAGCTGTTTTTT; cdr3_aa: CASSFIRGELFF
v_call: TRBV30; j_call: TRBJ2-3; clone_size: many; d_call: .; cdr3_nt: TGTGCCTGGAGTGAGGGGCGGGCGAGCACAGATACGCAGTATTTT; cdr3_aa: CAWSEGRASTDTQYF
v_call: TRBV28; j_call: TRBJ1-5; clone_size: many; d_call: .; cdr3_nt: TGTGCCAGCAGTCGTCCCCAACAGGTCATGGCCCAGCATTTT; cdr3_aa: CASSRPQQVMAQHF
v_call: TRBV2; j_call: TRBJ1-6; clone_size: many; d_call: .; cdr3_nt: TGTGCCAGCAGCCTGGCAGGGATGCATTCACCCCTCCACTTT; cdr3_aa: CASSLAGMHSPLHF
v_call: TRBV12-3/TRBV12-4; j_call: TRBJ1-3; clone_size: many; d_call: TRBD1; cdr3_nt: TGTGCCAGCAACCCGACAGGGGGGACTGGAAACACCATATATTTT; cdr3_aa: CASNPTGGTGNTIYF
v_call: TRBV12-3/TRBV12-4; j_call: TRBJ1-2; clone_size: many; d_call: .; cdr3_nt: TGTGCCAGCACCTCCCTAGTTTACAGCTCTGTCACCTTC; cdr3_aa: CASTSLVYSSVTF
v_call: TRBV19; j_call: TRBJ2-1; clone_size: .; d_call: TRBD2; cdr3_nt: TGTGCCAGTAGTATCGATAGCGGGAGCTCCTACAATGAGCAGTTCTTC; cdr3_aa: CASSIDSGSSYNEQFF
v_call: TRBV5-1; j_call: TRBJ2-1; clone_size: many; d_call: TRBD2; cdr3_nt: TGCGCCAGCAGATCTAGCGGGAGGGATGAGCAGTTCTTC; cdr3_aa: CASRSSGRDEQFF
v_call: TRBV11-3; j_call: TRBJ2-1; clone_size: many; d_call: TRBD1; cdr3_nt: TGTGCCAGCAGCCAGAGGGGACAGGACAATGAGCAGTTCTTC; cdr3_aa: CASSQRGQDNEQFF
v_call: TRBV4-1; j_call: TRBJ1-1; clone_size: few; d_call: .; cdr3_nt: TGCGCCAGCAGCCGGGGCGCCGGGACCGGGGACACTGAAGCTTTCTTT; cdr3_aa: CASSRGAGTGDTEAFF
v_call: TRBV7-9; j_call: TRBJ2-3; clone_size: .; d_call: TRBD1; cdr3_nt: TGTGCCAGCAGCGCCCGGGACAGCCATAGCACAGATACGCAGTATTTT; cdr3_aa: CASSARDSHSTDTQYF